The 23 T cell receptor beta chains below all came from one sample that was sequenced in a study of T cell repertoires in cytomegalovirus infection. TCRdb reanalysed the reads using MiXCR and keeps one entry per CDR3 protein. The sample lists approximately 990,000 distinct CDR3 sequences, around 30% occurring once. No antigens are known for them. This material consisted of cultured CD8+ T cells from PBMCs, taken from culture after CMV antigen stimulation. These receptors originate from a human donor in good health (CMV status not recorded). Some clones in this sample may be carry-over from other donors' samples.

The CDR3 spells CASSLLDHGTDTQYF. CDR3 nucleotide sequence: TGTGCCAGCAGCCTTTTAGACCATGGCACAGATACGCAGTATTTT. The rearrangement joins TRBV28 to TRBJ2-3; D unclear. The CDR3 sequence is 15 residues long. V lost 6 bases and J lost 1, with 14 bases in between. Germline V gene sequence: CDR1 MDHEN, CDR2 SYDVKM.

V is TRBV7-9 and J is TRBJ2-1; weak D call: TRBD2 (6 bases). The CDR3 loop spans 15 amino acids. Germline CDR1 reads SEHNR; CDR2 reads FQNEAQ (reference sequence). V gave up 4 bases and J gave up 10 bases, with 20 bases separating them. The CDR3 reads CASSSTETRLPEQFF. The DNA of the CDR3 is TGTGCCAGCAGCTCAACCGAGACTAGATTACCCGAGCAGTTCTTC.

This clonotype was observed a few times. The CDR3 region has the DNA TGTGCCAGCAGCTTTTGGACTAGCGGGGGGCCCACAGATACGCAGTATTTT. It yields the protein CASSFWTSGGPTDTQYF. V and J are TRBV11-2 and TRBJ2-3; 14 nucleotides align to TRBD2. The CDR3 sequence is 17 residues long. The V and J ends lost 3 bases and 2 bases, in that order; junction bases with no gene match: 4. Per germline, CDR1 SGHAT and CDR2 FQNNGV.

In this sample, this clonotype turned up a few times. The CDR3 coding sequence is TGTGCCAGCAGCCCGACGGGACAGGGGGACTCACCCCTCCACTTT. Translation: CASSPTGQGDSPLHF. The chain combines TRBV11-2 with TRBJ1-6; 11 positions agree with TRBD1. This CDR3 contains 15 residues. Per the germline V gene, CDR1 is SGHAT and CDR2 is FQNNGV. J lost 10 bases, V lost 5 bases, and 7 bases had no gene match.

This clonotype was seen only a few times. J is TRBJ2-3 and V is TRBV9; the match to TRBD2 covers 10 bases. CDR1 and CDR2 (germline): SGDLS, YYNGEE. The CDR3 contains 16 residues. Trimming took 2 bases from V and 3 from J; bases not matched to a gene: 6. The CDR3 sequence: CASSVGTSEATDTQYF. The DNA of the CDR3 is TGTGCCAGCAGCGTCGGGACTAGCGAGGCGACAGATACGCAGTATTTT.

V usage is TRBV7-9 and J usage is TRBJ1-1; D call uncertain. Germline lookup yields CDR1 SEHNR and CDR2 FQNEAQ (reference sequence). The V end lost 3 bases, the J end lost 10 bases, and 12 bases lay between the germline ends. This CDR3 contains 12 residues. This chain's CDR3 is CASSLGDLGAFF. CDR3 nucleotides: TGTGCCAGCAGCTTGGGCGATTTGGGAGCTTTCTTT.

The chain employs TRBV12-5 and TRBJ1-1; TRBD1 might be the D (5 bases). V was cut by 1 base and J by 2 bases, with 11 bases left in between. This CDR3 is built from 15 residues. Germline-derived CDR1 and CDR2 are LGHNT and FRNRAP. CDR3 nucleotides: TGTGCTAGTGGTTTGGGCGTGGGGGTAAACACTGAAGCTTTCTTT. It is translated as CASGLGVGVNTEAFF.

The V call is TRBV5-6, the J call TRBJ1-2; 10 nucleotides match TRBD1. With V trimmed by 10 bases and J by 6 bases, 6 bases remained unmatched. Germline V gene lookup returns CDR1 SGHDT and CDR2 YYEEEE. This CDR3 comprises 12 residues. The CDR3 nucleotides are TGTGCCTACCGACAGGGGGCTGATGGCTACACCTTC. It yields the protein CAYRQGADGYTF.

The sample holds many counts of this clonotype. The V call is TRBV7-6, the J call TRBJ2-5, with D possibly being TRBD2 (5 bases). V dropped 5 bases and J dropped 5 bases, with 18 bases sitting between them. This CDR3 is 15 amino acids long. Germline CDR1 and CDR2: SGHVS and FNYEAQ. The CDR3 loop is CASSPAGRDRETQYF. The CDR3 bases are TGTGCCAGCAGCCCAGCCGGTCGGGATAGGGAGACCCAGTACTTC.

V gene TRBV20-1 combines with J gene TRBJ1-5, with 8 bases fitting TRBD1. Germline V gene sequence: CDR1 DFQATT, CDR2 SNEGSKA (reference sequence). The CDR3 consists of 15 residues. The V and J ends lost 6 bases and 4 bases, in that order; junction bases with no gene match: 11. The CDR3 region is CSASTGQGLNQPQHF. CDR3 bases: TGCAGTGCCTCCACCGGACAGGGTTTAAATCAGCCCCAGCATTTT.

This chain joins TRBV7-6 and TRBJ1-3; D not resolved. The CDR3 is 15 residues long. Trimming stripped 3 bases from V and 0 bases from J, with 9 bases between. Per the germline V gene, CDR1 is SGHVS and CDR2 is FNYEAQ. Written as DNA, the CDR3 is TGTGCCAGCAGCTTTCCGGAGAGCTCTGGAAACACCATATATTTT. This gives the protein CASSFPESSGNTIYF. Variable domain in full (rest from reference TRBV7-6 and TRBJ1-3): GAGVSQSPRYKVTKRGQDVALRCDPISGHVSLYWYRQALGQGPEFLTYFNYEAQQDKSGLPNDRFSAERPEGSISTLTIQRTEQRDSAMYRCASSFPESSGNTIYFGEGSWLTVV.

This clonotype was recorded a few times. The V gene is TRBV18, the J gene TRBJ2-1; D possibly corresponds to TRBD1 (5 bases). CDR1 KGHSH and CDR2 LQKENI come from the germline V gene. The CDR3 covers 15 residues. The V gene lost 1 base and the J gene lost 0 bases, with 7 bases spanning the gap. The CDR3 reads CASSPRQSSYNEQFF. In nucleotides, the CDR3 is TGTGCCAGCTCACCACGACAGAGCTCCTACAATGAGCAGTTCTTC.

CDR3 region: CASSETGLAGGPNEQFF. In nucleotides, the CDR3 is TGTGCCAGCAGTGAGACCGGACTAGCGGGGGGGCCCAATGAGCAGTTCTTC. This chain joins TRBV2 and TRBJ2-1, with 15 bases fitting TRBD2. Germline CDR1 and CDR2: SNHLY and FYNNEI. This CDR3 is built from 17 residues. Losses at the gene ends were 3 bases for V and 6 bases for J; bases not matched to a gene: 6.

This rearrangement joins TRBV5-4 to TRBJ2-5, with D tentatively TRBD1 (6 bases). Between the trimmed V and J ends, which lost 5 bases and 4 bases, there was a span of 18 bases. Looked up from germline, CDR1 is SGHNT and CDR2 is YYREEE (reference sequence). The CDR3 spans 15 residues. The CDR3 loop is CASRPGTWGRETQYF. Written as DNA, the CDR3 is TGTGCCAGCAGACCCGGGACATGGGGCCGAGAGACCCAGTACTTC.

This chain uses TRBV6-1 with TRBJ2-1; D may be TRBD1 or TRBD2 (5 bases each). Germline CDR1 and CDR2: MNHNS and SASEGT. The CDR3 length is 17 residues. V was trimmed by 5 bases and J by 1 base, leaving 18 bases between them. The CDR3 reads CASSYGFVGVSYNEQFF. The CDR3, as DNA: TGTGCCAGCAGTTACGGCTTCGTGGGGGTGTCCTACAATGAGCAGTTCTTC.

The J gene is TRBJ1-5, the V gene TRBV7-2, with a possible D match to TRBD1 (5 bases). The CDR3 covers 18 residues. Deletions cut 1 base from V and 3 bases from J, with 19 bases between. From germline, CDR1 is SGHTA and CDR2 FQGNSA. The CDR3 nucleotides read TGTGCCAGCAGCTTAGAGGGGAGGCATCTATCCCCCAATCAGCCCCAGCATTTT. Amino acid sequence: CASSLEGRHLSPNQPQHF.

A few counts support this clonotype. This chain links TRBV5-1 with TRBJ2-1, with 7 bases fitting TRBD2. The ends lost 4 bases at V and 9 bases at J; junction bases unmatched: 4. The CDR3 length is 12 residues. CDR1 and CDR2 from the germline V gene are SGHRS and YFSETQ. The CDR3 bases are TGCGCCAGCAGCGCGGGGGATGGTGAGCAGTTCTTC. This codes for CASSAGDGEQFF.

The chain uses TRBV9 and TRBJ2-3; TRBD2 agrees at 9 bases. This CDR3 has 15 residues. Germline trimming cut 3 bases from V and 5 bases from J; bases unmatched to any gene: 7. CDR1 is SGDLS, CDR2 YYNGEE, per germline. CDR3 sequence reads: CASSGLGGGEDTQYF. In nucleotides, the CDR3 is TGTGCCAGCAGCGGTCTCGGCGGGGGGGAAGATACGCAGTATTTT.

This chain links TRBV19 with TRBJ1-1; the D gene is possibly TRBD1 (5 bases). Trimming removed 6 bases from V and 1 base from J, with 9 bases in between. This CDR3 comprises 13 residues. CDR1 is LNHDA, CDR2 SQIVND, per germline (reference sequence). In DNA, the CDR3 is TGTGCCAGTAGAGGGGCAACGAACACTGAAGCTTTCTTT. This encodes CASRGATNTEAFF.

This clonotype showed up many times. The V gene is TRBV20-1, the J gene TRBJ1-6; 9 nucleotides match TRBD1. With V trimmed by 5 bases and J by 7 bases, 12 bases remained unmatched. In germline, CDR1 is DFQATT, CDR2 SNEGSKA (reference sequence). The CDR3 runs to 16 residues. CDR3 residues: CSAPRDRVLGNSPLHF. For the CDR3, the DNA is TGCAGTGCTCCCCGGGACAGGGTCCTTGGGAATTCACCCCTCCACTTT.

This CDR3 is CASSQASGANNEQFF. CDR3 nucleotides: TGTGCCAGCAGCCAAGCGAGCGGGGCGAACAATGAGCAGTTCTTC. The chain couples TRBV3-1 to TRBJ2-1, with 7 bases fitting TRBD2. Per germline, CDR1 LGHDT and CDR2 YNNKEL (reference sequence). The CDR3 has 15 residues. J was trimmed by 5 bases and V by 1 base; bases with no gene match: 5.

The table lists this clonotype with a count of one. The chain employs TRBV20-1 and TRBJ2-1; TRBD2 matches at 11 bases. The CDR3 totals 16 residues. Losses at the gene ends were 0 bases for V and 3 bases for J; bases not matched to a gene: 4. Germline CDR1 reads DFQATT; CDR2 reads SNEGSKA (reference sequence). CDR3 sequence reads: CSARDRLAGNYNEQFF. The DNA of the CDR3 is TGCAGTGCTAGAGATAGACTAGCGGGGAACTACAATGAGCAGTTCTTC.

In this sample, this clonotype turned up many times. The rearrangement links TRBV7-2 to TRBJ1-2, with D possibly matching TRBD1 (5 bases). Looked up from germline, CDR1 is SGHTA and CDR2 is FQGNSA. Trimming pared 0 bases from V and 5 bases from J, leaving 10 bases between. The CDR3 is made up of 14 amino acids. CDR3 DNA: TGTGCCAGCAGCTTAGCAGGGGCCTTTTATGGCTACACCTTC. This codes for CASSLAGAFYGYTF. The full variable domain, with the rest looked up from reference TRBV7-2 and TRBJ1-2, is GAGVSQSPSNKVTEKGKDVELRCDPISGHTALYWYRQSLGQGLEFLIYFQGNSAPDKSGLPSDRFSAERTGGSVSTLTIQRTQQEDSAVYLCASSLAGAFYGYTFGSGTRLTVV.